This is a list of T cell receptor beta chains from one sample in a study of early T cells in non-severe SARS-CoV-2 infection. TCRdb independently ran MiXCR on the 5' RACE reads; one entry per CDR3 protein. The sample shows 87,000 or so distinct CDR3 sequences, around an eighth of them seen only once. What was sequenced was whole blood. The receptor source for this set is an adult who was a healthcare worker with PCR-confirmed SARS-CoV-2 infection or an uninfected control (not recorded which). CDR3s include the opening cysteine and the closing phenylalanine or tryptophan. Each record gives: clone size, J gene, D gene, V gene, CDR3 protein, CDR3 DNA. The D gene is left open where the match is weak. Where a row states a size, it is once, few, many or the class of an expanded clone; other rows omit it.

clone size: -; J gene: TRBJ2-2; D gene: -; V gene: TRBV6-2/TRBV6-3; CDR3 protein: CASSVTGWERPGELFF; CDR3 DNA: TGTGCCAGCAGTGTCACAGGTTGGGAGAGGCCCGGGGAGCTGTTTTTT
clone size: -; J gene: TRBJ2-7; D gene: -; V gene: TRBV6-2/TRBV6-3; CDR3 protein: CASSYTGEQYF; CDR3 DNA: TGTGCCAGCAGTTACACGGGCGAGCAGTACTTC
clone size: few; J gene: TRBJ1-1; D gene: TRBD1; V gene: TRBV7-9; CDR3 protein: CAGSGQPNTEAFF; CDR3 DNA: TGTGCCGGCTCGGGACAGCCGAACACTGAAGCTTTCTTT
clone size: -; J gene: TRBJ2-1; D gene: -; V gene: TRBV7-2; CDR3 protein: CASSSNPGRLSYNEQFF; CDR3 DNA: TGTGCCAGCAGCTCAAACCCGGGTCGTCTCTCCTACAATGAGCAGTTCTTC
clone size: -; J gene: TRBJ2-7; D gene: -; V gene: TRBV4-1; CDR3 protein: CASSPGRQAAYEQYF; CDR3 DNA: TGCGCCAGCAGCCCAGGAAGGCAGGCAGCCTACGAGCAGTACTTC
clone size: few; J gene: TRBJ2-7; D gene: TRBD2; V gene: TRBV6-2/TRBV6-3; CDR3 protein: CASKLAGGLGEQYF; CDR3 DNA: TGTGCCAGCAAACTAGCGGGAGGACTCGGCGAGCAGTACTTC
clone size: -; J gene: TRBJ2-1; D gene: -; V gene: TRBV18; CDR3 protein: CASSPQSHGSSYNEQFF; CDR3 DNA: TGTGCCAGCTCACCGCAGTCACACGGTAGCTCCTACAATGAGCAGTTCTTC
clone size: -; J gene: TRBJ2-7; D gene: -; V gene: TRBV4-1; CDR3 protein: CASSQDPRGEQYF; CDR3 DNA: TGCGCCAGCAGCCAAGATCCCCGGGGCGAGCAGTACTTC
clone size: -; J gene: TRBJ2-1; D gene: TRBD1; V gene: TRBV7-9; CDR3 protein: CASSLATGLNEQFF; CDR3 DNA: TGTGCCAGCAGCTTAGCGACAGGGCTCAATGAGCAGTTCTTC
clone size: -; J gene: TRBJ2-3; D gene: -; V gene: TRBV29-1; CDR3 protein: CSVVWDNTDTQYF; CDR3 DNA: TGCAGCGTTGTATGGGACAACACAGATACGCAGTATTTT
clone size: -; J gene: TRBJ2-7; D gene: TRBD1; V gene: TRBV10-3; CDR3 protein: CAITGQGGDEQYF; CDR3 DNA: TGTGCCATCACAGGACAGGGAGGCGACGAGCAGTACTTC
clone size: -; J gene: TRBJ2-1; D gene: -; V gene: TRBV29-1; CDR3 protein: CSGRRSYNEQFF; CDR3 DNA: TGCAGCGGGAGGCGCTCTTACAATGAGCAGTTCTTC
clone size: few; J gene: TRBJ2-7; D gene: TRBD2; V gene: TRBV9; CDR3 protein: CASSVVGTNEQYF; CDR3 DNA: TGTGCCAGCAGCGTGGTCGGGACTAACGAGCAGTACTTC
clone size: many; J gene: TRBJ1-2; D gene: TRBD1; V gene: TRBV20-1; CDR3 protein: CSAHRGSNYGYTF; CDR3 DNA: TGCAGTGCTCACAGGGGGTCTAACTATGGCTACACCTTC
clone size: many; J gene: TRBJ2-1; D gene: TRBD2; V gene: TRBV12-3/TRBV12-4; CDR3 protein: CASSVSGGSYNEQFF; CDR3 DNA: TGTGCCAGCAGTGTTAGCGGGGGCTCCTACAATGAGCAGTTCTTC
clone size: many; J gene: TRBJ1-1; D gene: -; V gene: TRBV29-1; CDR3 protein: CSVEGQSNTEAFF; CDR3 DNA: TGCAGCGTTGAAGGACAGTCAAACACTGAAGCTTTCTTT
clone size: many; J gene: TRBJ2-1; D gene: TRBD1; V gene: TRBV6-2/TRBV6-3; CDR3 protein: CASKRDSTRYNEQFF; CDR3 DNA: TGTGCCAGCAAAAGGGACAGCACCCGGTACAATGAGCAGTTCTTC
clone size: many; J gene: TRBJ1-1; D gene: -; V gene: TRBV29-1; CDR3 protein: CSVGKGGDTEAFF; CDR3 DNA: TGCAGCGTTGGTAAGGGGGGAGACACTGAAGCTTTCTTT
clone size: -; J gene: TRBJ2-3; D gene: -; V gene: TRBV27; CDR3 protein: CASSPQGGRDTQYF; CDR3 DNA: TGTGCCAGCAGTCCACAGGGAGGTAGGGATACGCAGTATTTT
clone size: few; J gene: TRBJ2-1; D gene: TRBD2; V gene: TRBV10-2; CDR3 protein: CASSTREGRDNEQFF; CDR3 DNA: TGCGCCAGCAGCACGCGGGAGGGCCGCGACAATGAGCAGTTCTTC
clone size: medium-sized; J gene: TRBJ1-2; D gene: -; V gene: TRBV28; CDR3 protein: CASSTPYLWDSSPLRGYGYTF; CDR3 DNA: TGTGCCAGCAGTACTCCCTACCTGTGGGACTCATCGCCACTGAGGGGCTATGGCTACACCTTC
clone size: -; J gene: TRBJ1-1; D gene: -; V gene: TRBV10-3; CDR3 protein: CAISGGYEAFF; CDR3 DNA: TGTGCCATCAGTGGGGGTTACGAAGCTTTCTTT
clone size: few; J gene: TRBJ2-1; D gene: -; V gene: TRBV29-1; CDR3 protein: CSVESHEQFF; CDR3 DNA: TGCAGCGTTGAGAGCCATGAGCAGTTCTTC
clone size: many; J gene: TRBJ2-7; D gene: TRBD2; V gene: TRBV15; CDR3 protein: CATSPRTSGYEQYF; CDR3 DNA: TGTGCCACCAGCCCTCGGACTAGCGGCTACGAGCAGTACTTC
clone size: -; J gene: TRBJ2-7; D gene: -; V gene: TRBV7-2; CDR3 protein: CASSRLGRRASYEQYF; CDR3 DNA: TGTGCCAGCAGCCGCCTCGGCCGGAGGGCCTCCTACGAGCAGTACTTC
clone size: few; J gene: TRBJ2-7; D gene: -; V gene: TRBV6-5; CDR3 protein: CAVGRATEQYF; CDR3 DNA: TGTGCCGTCGGCAGGGCTACCGAGCAGTACTTC
clone size: few; J gene: TRBJ1-2; D gene: -; V gene: TRBV6-5; CDR3 protein: CASSQSGLRNYGYTF; CDR3 DNA: TGTGCCAGCAGTCAATCGGGACTCCGGAACTATGGCTACACCTTC
clone size: -; J gene: TRBJ1-1; D gene: -; V gene: TRBV6-5; CDR3 protein: CASSYGMNTEAFF; CDR3 DNA: TGTGCCAGCAGTTACGGGATGAACACTGAAGCTTTCTTT
clone size: -; J gene: TRBJ1-1; D gene: -; V gene: TRBV6-6; CDR3 protein: CPSSYSQNTEAFF; CDR3 DNA: TGTCCCAGCAGTTACTCGCAGAACACTGAAGCTTTCTTT
clone size: few; J gene: TRBJ2-7; D gene: -; V gene: TRBV19; CDR3 protein: CASSLGAGRHYEQYF; CDR3 DNA: TGTGCCAGTAGCCTAGGGGCAGGGAGGCACTACGAGCAGTACTTC
clone size: -; J gene: TRBJ2-5; D gene: -; V gene: TRBV28; CDR3 protein: CASSPGILETQYF; CDR3 DNA: TGTGCCAGCAGTCCAGGGATATTAGAGACCCAGTACTTC
clone size: few; J gene: TRBJ1-2; D gene: -; V gene: TRBV12-3/TRBV12-4; CDR3 protein: CASSLYLLNYGYTF; CDR3 DNA: TGTGCCAGCAGTTTATACCTATTAAACTATGGCTACACCTTC
clone size: -; J gene: TRBJ1-2; D gene: -; V gene: TRBV4-3; CDR3 protein: CASSQESREGGYTF; CDR3 DNA: TGCGCCAGCAGCCAAGAATCGAGGGAGGGTGGCTACACCTTC
clone size: -; J gene: TRBJ1-1; D gene: -; V gene: TRBV6-4; CDR3 protein: CASSALPGTGRTEAFF; CDR3 DNA: TGTGCCAGCAGTGCCCTCCCCGGCACAGGGCGCACTGAAGCTTTCTTT
clone size: -; J gene: TRBJ2-2; D gene: -; V gene: TRBV30; CDR3 protein: CANEGRTGELFF; CDR3 DNA: TGTGCCAACGAGGGGAGAACCGGGGAGCTGTTTTTT
clone size: few; J gene: TRBJ1-1; D gene: -; V gene: TRBV2; CDR3 protein: CASSEWNTEAFF; CDR3 DNA: TGTGCCAGCAGCGAGTGGAACACTGAAGCTTTCTTT
clone size: many; J gene: TRBJ1-1; D gene: -; V gene: TRBV19; CDR3 protein: CASSILSEGEAFF; CDR3 DNA: TGTGCCAGTAGTATTCTCAGTGAGGGTGAAGCTTTCTTT
clone size: few; J gene: TRBJ1-5; D gene: -; V gene: TRBV19; CDR3 protein: CASSMSLYSNQPQHF; CDR3 DNA: TGTGCCAGTAGTATGTCACTTTATAGCAATCAGCCCCAGCATTTT
clone size: -; J gene: TRBJ2-2; D gene: TRBD2; V gene: TRBV29-1; CDR3 protein: CSVEEGASGSRSTGELSF; CDR3 DNA: TGCAGCGTTGAAGAAGGGGCTAGCGGGAGTCGTAGCACCGGGGAGCTGTCTTTT
clone size: few; J gene: TRBJ1-4; D gene: -; V gene: TRBV6-1; CDR3 protein: CASSEEEGGKLFF; CDR3 DNA: TGTGCCAGCAGTGAAGAGGAGGGGGGTAAACTGTTTTTT
clone size: few; J gene: TRBJ2-7; D gene: -; V gene: TRBV6-1; CDR3 protein: CASRGALSSYEQYF; CDR3 DNA: TGTGCCAGCAGGGGTGCTTTAAGCTCCTACGAGCAGTACTTC
clone size: many; J gene: TRBJ2-7; D gene: -; V gene: TRBV6-1; CDR3 protein: CASSRTAPYEQYF; CDR3 DNA: TGTGCCAGCAGTCGGACCGCCCCCTACGAGCAGTACTTC
clone size: -; J gene: TRBJ1-6; D gene: -; V gene: TRBV14; CDR3 protein: CASSPRESSPLHF; CDR3 DNA: TGTGCCAGCAGCCCAAGGGAGTCTTCACCCCTCCACTTT
clone size: many; J gene: TRBJ2-2; D gene: TRBD2; V gene: TRBV15; CDR3 protein: CATSRGLAGGPTGELFF; CDR3 DNA: TGTGCCACCAGCAGAGGACTAGCGGGAGGGCCCACCGGGGAGCTGTTTTTT
clone size: many; J gene: TRBJ1-5; D gene: TRBD1; V gene: TRBV7-8; CDR3 protein: CASSLGQGVNQPQHF; CDR3 DNA: TGTGCCAGCAGCCTAGGTCAGGGGGTAAATCAGCCCCAGCATTTT
clone size: few; J gene: TRBJ1-3; D gene: -; V gene: TRBV4-1; CDR3 protein: CASSQVSSNLLGSGGNTIYF; CDR3 DNA: TGCGCCAGCAGCCAAGTCTCGAGCAATCTTCTGGGTAGTGGGGGAAACACCATATATTTT
clone size: -; J gene: TRBJ1-5; D gene: -; V gene: TRBV10-3; CDR3 protein: CAISGMYNQPQHF; CDR3 DNA: TGTGCCATCAGTGGTATGTACAATCAGCCCCAGCATTTT
clone size: many; J gene: TRBJ2-5; D gene: -; V gene: TRBV11-2; CDR3 protein: CASSLEGTPQETQYF; CDR3 DNA: TGTGCCAGCAGCTTAGAAGGGACCCCACAAGAGACCCAGTACTTC
clone size: few; J gene: TRBJ2-2; D gene: TRBD2; V gene: TRBV5-1; CDR3 protein: CASSPGTSGFNTGELFF; CDR3 DNA: TGCGCCAGCAGCCCCGGGACTAGCGGATTTAACACCGGGGAGCTGTTTTTT
clone size: many; J gene: TRBJ1-1; D gene: -; V gene: TRBV5-8; CDR3 protein: CASARTRNTEAFF; CDR3 DNA: TGTGCCAGCGCCCGAACAAGGAACACTGAAGCTTTCTTT
clone size: many; J gene: TRBJ2-6; D gene: -; V gene: TRBV7-6; CDR3 protein: CASSRADSSSGANVLTF; CDR3 DNA: TGTGCCAGCAGCCGGGCGGACAGCTCCTCTGGGGCCAACGTCCTGACTTTC
clone size: few; J gene: TRBJ1-6; D gene: -; V gene: TRBV2; CDR3 protein: CASSDQGNSPLHF; CDR3 DNA: TGTGCCAGCAGTGACCAGGGAAATTCACCCCTCCACTTT
clone size: few; J gene: TRBJ2-3; D gene: -; V gene: TRBV5-6; CDR3 protein: CASSMRGGFTDTQYF; CDR3 DNA: TGTGCCAGCAGCATGCGGGGTGGGTTCACAGATACGCAGTATTTT
clone size: -; J gene: TRBJ1-5; D gene: TRBD1; V gene: TRBV3-1; CDR3 protein: CASSQGEDRANQPQHF; CDR3 DNA: TGTGCCAGCAGCCAAGGGGAGGACAGGGCCAATCAGCCCCAGCATTTT
clone size: many; J gene: TRBJ2-3; D gene: TRBD2; V gene: TRBV7-3; CDR3 protein: CASSLRRGGTDTQYF; CDR3 DNA: TGTGCCAGCAGCTTAAGGCGGGGGGGCACAGATACGCAGTATTTT
clone size: few; J gene: TRBJ1-2; D gene: TRBD1; V gene: TRBV4-2; CDR3 protein: CASSQLGDRGSGYTF; CDR3 DNA: TGTGCCAGCAGCCAATTAGGGGACAGGGGATCAGGCTACACCTTC
clone size: few; J gene: TRBJ1-1; D gene: -; V gene: TRBV20-1; CDR3 protein: CSARDRGEAFF; CDR3 DNA: TGCAGTGCTAGAGATAGGGGTGAAGCTTTCTTT
clone size: few; J gene: TRBJ2-1; D gene: TRBD2; V gene: TRBV11-3; CDR3 protein: CASSLREGYNEQFF; CDR3 DNA: TGTGCCAGCAGCTTGCGGGAGGGCTACAATGAGCAGTTCTTC
clone size: -; J gene: TRBJ2-7; D gene: TRBD2; V gene: TRBV3-1; CDR3 protein: CASSLGLAGAREQYF; CDR3 DNA: TGTGCCAGCAGCCTGGGACTAGCGGGAGCCCGCGAGCAGTACTTC
clone size: few; J gene: TRBJ1-1; D gene: -; V gene: TRBV2; CDR3 protein: CASTGQRMNTEAFF; CDR3 DNA: TGTGCCAGCACCGGACAGAGAATGAACACTGAAGCTTTCTTT